These T cell receptor beta chains were read from a single sample in a study of human versus mouse CDR3 diversity and MHC coevolution. TCRdb's copy holds only in-frame clones and misses some; the assay was immunoSEQ multiplex PCR. The sample contains tens of thousands of clones, around 95% of which appear only once. Sequenced: naive CD4+ T cells from blood. The receptors shown here come from a person aged 30-69 years in good health. CDR3s include the opening cysteine and the closing phenylalanine or tryptophan. A D gene is named only where the DNA matches it firmly. A row's size may be missing; if present it is once, few, many or a size class.

clone_size j_call v_call d_call cdr3_nt cdr3_aa
. TRBJ2-1 TRBV7-3 TRBD1 TGTGCCAGCAGCTACCCGGGACAGACCTACAATGAGCAGTTCTTC CASSYPGQTYNEQFF
. TRBJ2-7 TRBV9 TRBD1 TGTGCCAGCAGCGTATTGGGGACAGGGGCTGTCGAGCAGTACTTC CASSVLGTGAVEQYF
. TRBJ1-1 TRBV10-3 TRBD1 TGTGCCATTGGGACAGGGGGCTTGAACACTGAAGCTTTCTTT CAIGTGGLNTEAFF
. TRBJ2-2 TRBV19 . TGTGCCAGTAGACAACGAGGGAACGGGGAGCTGTTTTTT CASRQRGNGELFF
. TRBJ1-4 TRBV7-9 . TGTGCCAGCAGCTTCTCGGGAGGGGCAACTAATGAAAAACTGTTTTTT CASSFSGGATNEKLFF
. TRBJ1-4 TRBV11-1 TRBD1 TGTGCCAGCAGCCCCAGGACAGGGGGCGGTGAAAAACTGTTTTTT CASSPRTGGGEKLFF
once TRBJ1-1 TRBV7-9 . TGTGCCAGCAGCGCTTCGGGGGGCGGCACTGAAGCTTTCTTT CASSASGGGTEAFF
once TRBJ1-3 TRBV5-1 . TGCGCCAGCAGCCCGGGACTGTTCTCTGGAAACACCATATATTTT CASSPGLFSGNTIYF
. TRBJ1-3 TRBV11-2 . TGTGCCAGCAGCTTTGGGGCCGACAGGAACATTGGAAACACCATATATTTT CASSFGADRNIGNTIYF
. TRBJ1-1 TRBV7-2 . TGTGCCAGCAGCTTTGAGGGTACTTCGGGGGCTTTCTTT CASSFEGTSGAFF